What follows is one T cell receptor (beta chain) and its context. Its antigen is not identified. This entry is derived from a study of post-analysis software for immune sequencing data. The overall study: The patients showed relapsing-remitting, secondary progressive and progressive-relapsing multiple sclerosis courses. General study points: Patients used about five TRBV segments, including TRBV5-6, TRBV5-1 and TRBV20-1, more often than controls. Among multiple sclerosis patients, normalized Chao1 diversity was significantly below that of controls.

Germline V gene sequence: CDR1 SGHTA, CDR2 FQGTGA. The ends were cut back, 2 bases at V and 2 bases at J, with 13 bases in the middle. The CDR3 runs to 15 residues. Unique molecular identifiers tagged the TCR beta cDNA libraries. T cells, roughly 1 to 10 million of them, yielded 500,000 to 600,000 cDNA molecules. Using its own MiXCR run on the PCR reads, TCRdb lists one record per CDR3 protein. The sample yields 350,000 to 500,000 distinct CDR3 sequences, 39% seen once. The chain is built from TRBV7-3 and TRBJ2-7; TRBD2 might be the D (5 bases). Sequencing was performed on blood. The sequence derives from a girl aged 2-10 years with multiple sclerosis. The CDR3 loop reads CASSLVGSEAYEQYF. The CDR3 DNA reads TGTGCCAGCAGCTTAGTTGGCTCGGAGGCCTACGAGCAGTACTTC. Full variable domain (rest looked up from reference TRBV7-3 and TRBJ2-7): GAGVSQTPSNKVTEKGKYVELRCDPISGHTALYWYRQSLGQGPEFLIYFQGTGAADDSGLPNDRFFAVRPEGSVSTLKIQRTERGDSAVYLCASSLVGSEAYEQYFGPGTRLTVT.